These 29 T cell receptor beta chains were sequenced from one sample in a study of immune reconstitution after stem cell transplant in scleroderma (dated by TCRdb to about 2017). Library method: RT-PCR. The listed sequencing device is Illumina MiSeq. TCRdb's own reprocessing of the public reads used fastp at Q25 and MiXCR and kept productive beta chains. Records with the same CDR3 protein are collapsed into one entry carrying the most frequent genes and DNA. For this sample there are 3,000 to 4,500 distinct CDR3 sequences; approximately 6% appear just once. The top ten clonotypes cover over 15% of the sample. This material was acquired before or after autologous hematopoietic stem cell transplantation (not recorded which). The receptors originated from a female donor with systemic sclerosis.

Points on this clonotype: A much larger clonotype is one base distant, so this may be a read error. The chain employs TRBV5-1 and TRBJ2-5, with TRBD2 matching over 7 bases. The V gene end was trimmed by 4 bases and the J gene end by 3 bases; junction bases not matched to a gene: 9. The CDR3 length is 15 residues. Germline V gives CDR1 SGHRS, CDR2 YFSETQ. The CDR3 nucleotides read TGCGCCAGCAGCCCCCTCGGTCTAGCGGAAGAGACCCAGTACTTC. This encodes CASSPLGLAEETQYF.

Relative to its sample, this clonotype is medium-sized. The rearrangement links TRBV20-1 to TRBJ1-4; 7 positions agree with TRBD1. The CDR3 extends over 14 amino acids. V lost 6 bases and J lost 5; bases outside the gene matches: 9. Germline CDR1 and CDR2: DFQATT and SNEGSKA (reference sequence). The CDR3 coding sequence is TGCAGTGCACCAACCGGGACAGTAAATGAAAAACTGTTTTTT. Translated, it gives CSAPTGTVNEKLFF.

This clonotype is medium-sized in the sample. V usage is TRBV28 and J usage is TRBJ2-2; the D gene is possibly TRBD1 (6 bases). In germline, CDR1 is MDHEN, CDR2 SYDVKM. This CDR3 has 17 residues. V was cut by 7 bases and J by 0 bases, with 18 bases left in between. The CDR3 region has the DNA TGTGCCAGCAATCCCGACCCCGGGACACCGAACACCGGGGAGCTGTTTTTT. This translates into CASNPDPGTPNTGELFF.

This clonotype was seen many times. The rearrangement joins TRBV19 to TRBJ1-1; 7 nucleotides align to TRBD1. Germline-derived CDR1 and CDR2 are LNHDA and SQIVND (reference sequence). The CDR3 has 14 residues. J was trimmed by 1 base and V by 7 bases; bases with no gene match: 6. CDR3 in amino acids: CASKTGQRNTEAFF. As DNA, the CDR3 is TGTGCCAGTAAAACGGGACAGAGGAACACTGAAGCTTTCTTT.

Judged by abundance, this clonotype is medium-sized. V is TRBV6-6 and J is TRBJ1-5; D unresolved. CDR1 MNHNY and CDR2 SVGAGI come from the germline V gene (reference sequence). The CDR3 spans 12 residues. V lost 4 bases and J 4 bases, leaving 5 bases between the germline ends. CDR3 DNA sequence: TGTGCCAGCAGTTTAGATAATCAGCCCCAGCATTTT. Translating it yields CASSLDNQPQHF.

This clonotype came up many times. This chain links TRBV5-5 with TRBJ2-1; TRBD1 matches 7 bases. CDR1 is SGHKS, CDR2 YYEKEE, per germline (reference sequence). This CDR3 comprises 19 residues. With 6 bases clipped from V and 6 bases from J, the junction kept 24 bases outside the gene matches. CDR3 coding DNA: TGTGCCAGCACCCCGACAGGGACCAGAATTATCAGTGAGGTCAATGAGCAGTTCTTC. As protein: CASTPTGTRIISEVNEQFF.

Relative to its sample, this clonotype is medium-sized. The genes are TRBV12-5 and TRBJ1-1, with D unresolved. The V and J ends lost 1 base and 5 bases respectively, with 8 bases between them. CDR3 length: 13 amino acids. CDR1 and CDR2 from the germline V gene are LGHNT and FRNRAP. The CDR3 bases are TGTGCTAGTGGTTTGGGAATTTGGACTGAAGCTTTCTTT. Protein product: CASGLGIWTEAFF.

By its share, this clonotype is medium-sized. V gene TRBV20-1 combines with J gene TRBJ1-1; 7 nucleotides line up with TRBD1. Trimming at V came to 2 bases and at J to 11 bases, leaving 8 bases not matched to a gene. This CDR3 has 12 amino acids. Germline V lookup: CDR1 DFQATT, CDR2 SNEGSKA (reference sequence). The CDR3 sequence is CSARPQQGQAFF. In DNA, the CDR3 is TGCAGTGCTAGACCCCAACAGGGGCAGGCTTTCTTT.

This clonotype was detected many times. The V and J genes are TRBV27 and TRBJ2-5; D is unresolved. Trimming stripped 0 bases from V and 1 base from J, with 9 bases between. The CDR3 length is 15 residues. Germline V gives CDR1 MNHEY, CDR2 SMNVEV (reference sequence). The CDR3 region has the DNA TGTGCCAGCAGTTTATCTCACCCCCCCCAAGAGACCCAGTACTTC. This encodes CASSLSHPPQETQYF.

This clonotype has only a few counts. V is TRBV5-5 and J is TRBJ2-1; D remains ambiguous. CDR3 length: 13 amino acids. Per germline, CDR1 SGHKS and CDR2 YYEKEE (reference sequence). Trimming shortened V by 3 bases and J by 0 bases, and 4 bases separated the two germline ends. CDR3 DNA: TGTGCCAGCAGCTACAGCTCCTACAATGAGCAGTTCTTC. Protein product: CASSYSSYNEQFF.

In its sample, this clonotype ranks as medium-sized (0.01 to 0.1%). This CDR3 reads CSARGLAGSSYEQYF. The CDR3 region has the DNA TGCAGTGCTAGAGGTCTAGCGGGATCAAGCTACGAGCAGTACTTC. The chain links TRBV20-1 to TRBJ2-7, with 9 bases identical to TRBD2. Germline loops: CDR1 DFQATT, CDR2 SNEGSKA (reference sequence). Trimming cost V 1 base and J 3 bases; bases outside gene matches: 7. The CDR3 is 15 amino acids.

This clonotype is categorized as medium-sized. This rearrangement joins TRBV7-2 to TRBJ1-2; no definite D call. Trimming removed 0 bases at V and 1 base at J, with 9 bases between. Germline V gene sequence: CDR1 SGHTA, CDR2 FQGNSA. The CDR3 extends over 15 amino acids. In DNA form, the CDR3 reads TGTGCCAGCAGCTTAGCCGTAGGGTTTAACTATGGCTACACCTTC. Protein: CASSLAVGFNYGYTF.

This clonotype is labeled as medium-sized (0.01 to 0.1%). CDR3 protein: CSVGRQTYNEQFF. As DNA, the CDR3 is TGCAGCGTTGGTCGGCAGACCTACAATGAGCAGTTCTTC. V usage is TRBV29-1 and J usage is TRBJ2-1; no clear D. V gave up 4 bases and J gave up 2 bases, with 9 bases separating them. Germline V gene data show CDR1 as SQVTM and CDR2 as ANQGSEA. The CDR3 totals 13 residues.

This clonotype was picked up many times. The chain carries TRBV4-3 and TRBJ2-7; perhaps TRBD2 as D (6 bases). This CDR3 is built from 14 residues. Germline V gene sequence: CDR1 LGHNA, CDR2 YSLEER. V shed 3 bases and J shed 5 bases, with 14 bases lying between them. CDR3 DNA sequence: TGCGCCAGCAGCCATACTAGCCTGTCGAACGAGCAGTACTTC. It is translated as CASSHTSLSNEQYF.

This clonotype is medium-sized. V gene TRBV24-1 combines with J gene TRBJ2-1; 12 bases are a match to TRBD2. In germline, CDR1 is KGHDR, CDR2 SFDVKD. The V segment lost 6 bases and the J segment 6 bases; nucleotides outside the gene matches: 11. The CDR3 contains 17 residues. The CDR3 DNA reads TGTGCCACCAGTCCGACTAGCGGGAGTAGTTTTGGCAATGAGCAGTTCTTC. Translated, it gives CATSPTSGSSFGNEQFF.

By share, this clonotype ranks as medium-sized. The V call is TRBV12-3 or TRBV12-4, the J call TRBJ1-5, with D possibly TRBD1 on 5 matching bases. CDR3 length equals 15 residues. V was clipped by 7 bases and J by 3 bases, with 16 bases between them. CDR3 coding DNA: TGTGCCAGCAACTACCTTGGGGGTGCCAATCAGCCCCAGCATTTT. Translation gives CASNYLGGANQPQHF.

This clonotype is medium-sized within its sample. This chain links TRBV27 with TRBJ1-4, with D perhaps matching TRBD1 (5 bases). The V and J ends lost 6 bases and 5 bases respectively, with 16 bases between them. The CDR3 is made up of 15 amino acids. From germline, CDR1 is MNHEY and CDR2 SMNVEV (reference sequence). The CDR3 protein is CASRYEGKQNEKLFF. The DNA of the CDR3 is TGTGCCAGCAGATATGAGGGGAAACAGAATGAAAAACTGTTTTTT.

The CDR3 region has the DNA TGTGCCAGCAGCCTCAATTCCGGGACAGGTTCCTACGAGCAGTACTTC. The encoded protein is CASSLNSGTGSYEQYF. V usage is TRBV3-1 and J usage is TRBJ2-7; 8 nucleotides line up with TRBD1. CDR1 and CDR2 from the germline V gene are LGHDT and YNNKEL (reference sequence). V was pared by 4 bases and J by 1 base, with 9 bases of the junction left unmatched. This CDR3 contains 16 residues.

In its sample, this clonotype ranks as medium-sized. Written as DNA, the CDR3 is TGCAGTGCTAGATTCACTGAAGCTTTCTTT. The encoded protein is CSARFTEAFF. This chain uses TRBV20-1 with TRBJ1-1; D is unclear. The V gene's germline CDR1 is DFQATT and CDR2 SNEGSKA (reference sequence). This CDR3 spans 10 amino acids. V was pared by 2 bases and J by 4 bases, with 2 bases between.

J is TRBJ2-3 and V is TRBV29-1; D might be TRBD2 (5 bases). Germline CDR1 is SQVTM and CDR2 is ANQGSEA. CDR3 length equals 12 residues. V was pared by 7 bases and J by 2 bases, with 10 bases between. CDR3 nucleotides: TGCAGCGGCAGACTACTCACAGATACGCAGTATTTT. Amino acid sequence: CSGRLLTDTQYF.

The CDR3 sequence: CASSRGDGSYEQYF. CDR3 DNA: TGTGCCAGCAGCCGGGGGGACGGGTCCTACGAGCAGTACTTC. The V gene is TRBV3-1, the J gene TRBJ2-7; D perhaps matches TRBD2 (6 bases). Trimming pared 4 bases from V and 1 base from J, leaving 11 bases between. Germline CDR1 reads LGHDT; CDR2 reads YNNKEL (reference sequence). The CDR3 length is 14 residues.

Many counts were recorded for this clonotype. The gene calls are TRBV11-3 and TRBJ2-3; TRBD2 is a possible D gene (6 bases). Germline V gene data show CDR1 as SGHNT and CDR2 as YENEEA. V was shortened by 2 bases and J by 0 bases, with 9 bases between the two germline ends. The CDR3 runs 15 residues. The CDR3 nucleotides read TGTGCCAGCAGCTTACAGGCGGGGAGCACAGATACGCAGTATTTT. This sequence encodes CASSLQAGSTDTQYF. The variable domain in full, with the rest retrieved from reference TRBV11-3 and TRBJ2-3, is EAGVVQSPRYKIIEKKQPVAFWCNPISGHNTLYWYLQNLGQGPELLIRYENEEAVDDSQLPKDRFSAERLKGVDSTLKIQPAELGDSAVYLCASSLQAGSTDTQYFGPGTRLTVL.

This clonotype is medium-sized by share. V gene TRBV7-2 combines with J gene TRBJ1-5; D gene uncertain. CDR1 is SGHTA and CDR2 is FQGNSA in the germline V gene. Trimming took off 4 bases at V and 3 bases at J, with 13 bases between the two ends. There are 15 residues in the CDR3. CDR3 residues: CASSSGSLDNQPQHF. CDR3 DNA sequence: TGTGCCAGCAGCTCCGGGTCTTTAGACAATCAGCCCCAGCATTTT.

In this sample, this clonotype is medium-sized. The chain recombines TRBV28 with TRBJ2-3; TRBD2 aligns across 11 bases. J lost 3 bases, V lost 4 bases, and 6 bases had no gene match. The CDR3 is 16 residues long. Per the germline V gene, CDR1 is MDHEN and CDR2 is SYDVKM. CDR3 loop: CASSSIAGGPTDTQYF. Here the CDR3 DNA reads TGTGCCAGCAGTTCTATAGCGGGAGGGCCGACAGATACGCAGTATTTT.

This clonotype is deemed medium-sized. The V gene is TRBV7-2, the J gene TRBJ2-7, with D hard to call. V lost 5 bases and J 0 bases, leaving 5 bases between the germline ends. The CDR3 consists of 12 residues. The germline CDR1 and CDR2 sequences are SGHTA and FQGNSA. CDR3 protein: CASSLRSYEQYF. The DNA for the CDR3 is TGTGCCAGCAGCCTTCGCTCCTACGAGCAGTACTTC.

By frequency in the sample, this clonotype is medium-sized. The chain carries TRBV5-1 and TRBJ1-6; D remains ambiguous. Trimming stripped 0 bases from V and 7 bases from J, with 11 bases between. The CDR3 sequence is 15 residues long. Per the germline V gene, CDR1 is SGHRS and CDR2 is YFSETQ. The CDR3 DNA follows: TGCGCCAGCAGCTTGGCCGCGGCGTGGAATTCACCCCTCCACTTT. This codes for CASSLAAAWNSPLHF.

Turning to this clonotype: With a much larger clone just one base away, this may be a read error. The V call is TRBV28, the J call TRBJ2-3, with D perhaps matching TRBD2 (5 bases). There are 12 residues in the CDR3. Germline loops: CDR1 MDHEN, CDR2 SYDVKM. The CDR3 DNA is TGTGTCAGCGGCGGGTACACAGATACGCAGTATTTT. It encodes CVSGGYTDTQYF.

This clonotype showed up many times. This rearrangement joins TRBV7-3 to TRBJ2-7; possible D gene TRBD2, 6 bases. This CDR3 spans 14 amino acids. From germline, CDR1 is SGHTA and CDR2 FQGTGA. V shed 1 base and J shed 6 bases, with 13 bases lying between them. CDR3 protein: CASSLSPGVGEQYF. The CDR3 DNA reads as TGTGCCAGCAGCTTAAGTCCGGGGGTGGGCGAGCAGTACTTC.

This clonotype rates as medium-sized. This chain connects TRBV2 to TRBJ1-5, with D maybe TRBD1 (6 bases). Looked up from germline, CDR1 is SNHLY and CDR2 is FYNNEI. V was cut by 2 bases and J by 6 bases, with 11 bases left in between. The CDR3 is 14 residues long. The CDR3 nucleotides read TGTGCCAGCAGTGAATGGGGGCTTGGTCAGCCCCAGCATTTT. Residues: CASSEWGLGQPQHF.